The clone carrying this T cell receptor beta chain was detected ten times or more. Its antigen is still unknown. This entry comes from a study of beta chain features in type 1 diabetes. Across the study: Regarding age, gender and cell yields, patients proved similar to healthy donors. Overall study findings and caveats: PCR might favor shorter templates, but any such skew would affect patients and controls equally. The study found that naive, central memory and Treg TCRB repertoires appeared more similar in patients than in healthy donors.

TCRB transcripts that were expressed got sequenced, as all of the isolated RNA had been reverse transcribed. TCRdb keeps only in-frame clones here, not all; method: immunoSEQ multiplex PCR. This table holds about 140,000 clones, around 9.3% found once. CDR3 length: 14 amino acids. Trimming stripped 5 bases from V and 0 bases from J, with 10 bases between. Germline CDR1 is SGDLS and CDR2 is YYNGEE. Sorting with CD45RO/CCR7/CD25/CD127/CD95/CD27 yielded naive, central memory, regulatory and stem-like memory CD4+ cells. This chain joins TRBV9 and TRBJ2-3, with D maybe TRBD2 (6 bases). Sequencing was carried out using naive CD4+ T cells from blood. This clonotype was sampled from a man between 18 and 29 years old in good health. The CDR3 region is CASRDYSSTDTQYF. CDR3 in DNA: TGTGCCAGCAGGGACTATTCGAGCACAGATACGCAGTATTTT.